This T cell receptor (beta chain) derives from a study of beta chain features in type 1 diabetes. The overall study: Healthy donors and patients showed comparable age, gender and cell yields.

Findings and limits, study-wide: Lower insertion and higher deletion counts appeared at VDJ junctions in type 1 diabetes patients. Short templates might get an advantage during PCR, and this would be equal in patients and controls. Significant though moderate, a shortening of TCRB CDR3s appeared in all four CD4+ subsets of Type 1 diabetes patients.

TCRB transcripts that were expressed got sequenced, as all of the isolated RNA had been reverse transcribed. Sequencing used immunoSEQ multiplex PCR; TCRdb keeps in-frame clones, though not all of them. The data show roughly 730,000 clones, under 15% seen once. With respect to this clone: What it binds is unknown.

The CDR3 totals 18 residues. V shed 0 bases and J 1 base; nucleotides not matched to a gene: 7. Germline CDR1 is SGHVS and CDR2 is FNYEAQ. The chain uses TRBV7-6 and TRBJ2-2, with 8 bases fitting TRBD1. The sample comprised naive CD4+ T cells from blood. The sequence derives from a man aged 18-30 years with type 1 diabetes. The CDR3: CASSLASGQGWNTGELFF. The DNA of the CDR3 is TGTGCCAGCAGCTTAGCCTCAGGACAGGGCTGGAACACCGGGGAGCTGTTTTTT.